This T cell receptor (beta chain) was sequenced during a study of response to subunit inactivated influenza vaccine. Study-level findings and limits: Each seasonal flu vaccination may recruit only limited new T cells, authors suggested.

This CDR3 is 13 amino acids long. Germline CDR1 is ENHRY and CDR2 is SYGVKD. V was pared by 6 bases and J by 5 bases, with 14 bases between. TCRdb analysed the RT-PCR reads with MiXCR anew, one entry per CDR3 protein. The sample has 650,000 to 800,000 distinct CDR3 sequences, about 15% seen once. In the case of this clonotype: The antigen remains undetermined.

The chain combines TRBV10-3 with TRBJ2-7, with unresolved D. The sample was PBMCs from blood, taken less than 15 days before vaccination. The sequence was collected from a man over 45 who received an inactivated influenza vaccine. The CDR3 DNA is TGTGCCATCAGCCAGGACCCTGGGAACGAGCAGTACTTC. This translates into CAISQDPGNEQYF.